This T cell receptor (beta chain) was sequenced in a study of blood T cells in healthy people across ages. Study-level results: Comparison with aged donors showed that long-lived donors had more naive CD4+ cells and higher diversity. The fall in TCR beta diversity per million T cells was roughly linear with age.

This CDR3 region has 15 residues. The V and J ends lost 6 bases and 1 base respectively, with 16 bases between them. Germline values: CDR1 SQVTM, CDR2 ANQGSEA. Extracted total RNA amounted to at least 5 micrograms for each sample. Through a sample-barcoded 5' primer and a J-beta primer mix, a second PCR was run for roughly 7 to 11 cycles. MiXCR, applied by TCRdb to the 5' RACE reads, yields one record per CDR3 protein. The profile shows about 1.6 million distinct CDR3 sequences, 30% to 40% of them singletons. This clonotype was counted only a few times. Its target is unknown. This sequence joins TRBV29-1 and TRBJ1-5; a weak D match, TRBD1 (5 bases). The sequencing input was blood. The origin of this receptor is a woman in her twenties or thirties in good health. As DNA, the CDR3 is TGCAGCGTAAAAGGGGACGCTAGCAGCAATCAGCCCCAGCATTTT. It translates to CSVKGDASSNQPQHF.